These 26 T cell receptor beta chains were all obtained from the same sample, sequenced in a study of CD8 T cells in ankylosing spondylitis (dated by TCRdb to 2016 to 2017). Results the study describes overall, beyond this receptor: Blood from ankylosing spondylitis patients appeared to be characterized by a TCR beta motif made up of about 8 highly homologous amino acid variants.

No antigen is known for these receptors. Library method: 5' RACE. Sequencing took place on an Illumina HiSeq 2500. TCRdb trimmed public reads at Q25 via fastp, called clones via MiXCR and kept in-frame beta chains. Each entry merges the rows of one CDR3 protein and shows their most common DNA and genes. The sample table holds roughly 370,000 distinct CDR3 sequences, of which 20% to 25% were seen once. The ten largest clones take up roughly a sixth of the sample. The sample comprised blood, either unsorted or a sorted T cell fraction (not recorded which). Receptor source: a male donor with ankylosing spondylitis.

This clonotype appeared a few times. This sequence joins TRBV10-3 and TRBJ2-6, with D perhaps matching TRBD1 or TRBD2 (7 bases each). Germline V lookup: CDR1 ENHRY, CDR2 SYGVKD. The V gene lost 7 bases and the J gene lost 0 bases, with 10 bases spanning the gap. There are 15 residues in the CDR3. CDR3 residues: CAITGGGSGANVLTF. CDR3 nucleotide sequence: TGTGCCATCACAGGGGGGGGCTCTGGGGCCAACGTCCTGACTTTC.

This clonotype was picked up a small number of times. This chain links TRBV20-1 with TRBJ1-1; 8 nucleotides match TRBD1. Germline V lookup: CDR1 DFQATT, CDR2 SNEGSKA (reference sequence). Trimming removed 5 bases from V and 5 bases from J; junction bases left unmatched: 4. The CDR3 consists of 12 residues. CDR3 sequence (DNA): TGCAGTGCTGAAAGGACAGGGACTGAAGCTTTCTTT. As protein: CSAERTGTEAFF.

The gene calls are TRBV18 and TRBJ2-5; D possibly corresponds to TRBD1 (6 bases). The V end was cut by 3 bases, the J end by 1 base, with 12 bases between. This CDR3 region has 15 residues. Germline loops: CDR1 KGHSH, CDR2 LQKENI. CDR3 loop: CASSPEQGRQETQYF. Written as DNA, the CDR3 is TGTGCCAGCTCACCCGAACAGGGCCGCCAAGAGACCCAGTACTTC.

This clonotype was seen only a few times. The chain recombines TRBV20-1 with TRBJ1-1, with D uncertain. V was shortened by 2 bases and J by 0 bases, with 4 bases between the two germline ends. CDR1 and CDR2 (germline): DFQATT, SNEGSKA (reference sequence). The CDR3 has 12 amino acids. The CDR3 DNA reads TGCAGTGCTAGACAGATGAACACTGAAGCTTTCTTT. Amino acid sequence: CSARQMNTEAFF.

This chain connects TRBV7-3 to TRBJ2-7; 10 bases agree with TRBD1. Per the germline V gene, CDR1 is SGHTA and CDR2 is FQGTGA. V trimming: 2 bases; J trimming: 2 bases; junction bases outside the gene matches: 6. The CDR3 contains 16 residues. The CDR3 loop is CASSLVGTGAAYEQYF. Here the CDR3 DNA reads TGTGCCAGCAGCTTAGTCGGGACAGGGGCAGCCTACGAGCAGTACTTC.

This clonotype was seen more than once but under ten times. The V gene is TRBV29-1, the J gene TRBJ2-3; D remains ambiguous. V was cut by 5 bases and J by 7 bases, with 7 bases left in between. This CDR3 is built from 10 residues. CDR1 is SQVTM and CDR2 is ANQGSEA in the germline V gene. The CDR3 coding sequence is TGCAGCGTTTTCGTAAATACGCAGTATTTT. Translation: CSVFVNTQYF.

The chain is built from TRBV4-3 and TRBJ2-5; possible D gene TRBD1, 7 bases. The CDR3 length is 14 residues. The V end lost 0 bases, the J end lost 5 bases, and 10 bases lay between the germline ends. Germline V gives CDR1 LGHNA, CDR2 YSLEER. The CDR3 DNA reads TGCGCCAGCAGCCAAGAGACAGGGAGGGAGACCCAGTACTTC. Encoded protein: CASSQETGRETQYF.

This clonotype was observed a few times. V and J are TRBV9 and TRBJ2-7; D is uncertain. CDR3 length: 15 residues. The germline gives CDR1 SGDLS, CDR2 YYNGEE. V dropped 0 bases and J dropped 0 bases, with 10 bases sitting between them. The CDR3, as DNA: TGTGCCAGCAGCGTAGATACCCTGAGCTCCTACGAGCAGTACTTC. Encoded protein: CASSVDTLSSYEQYF.

This clonotype was detected a few times. This sequence joins TRBV7-9 and TRBJ1-4; D unresolved. The CDR3 has 12 residues. Germline CDR1 SEHNR, CDR2 FQNEAQ (reference sequence). Trimming took 1 base from V and 12 from J, leaving 9 bases between them. CDR3 sequence reads: CASSLDVPELFF. The CDR3 DNA reads TGTGCCAGCAGCTTAGACGTCCCAGAACTGTTTTTT.

The chain is built from TRBV5-1 and TRBJ1-2; unclear D gene. V was pared by 6 bases and J by 6 bases, with 12 bases between. Germline assignment: CDR1 SGHRS and CDR2 YFSETQ. This CDR3 has 12 residues. Here the CDR3 DNA reads TGCGCCAGCACCGATCTGGACGATGGCTACACCTTC. Protein product: CASTDLDDGYTF.

The genes are TRBV7-2 and TRBJ1-5; D is uncertain. V lost 3 bases to trimming and J lost 7 bases, with 10 bases between them. The CDR3 spans 13 residues. Germline-derived CDR1 and CDR2 are SGHTA and FQGNSA. DNA for the CDR3: TGTGCCAGCAGCTTCAGTGGTATACAGCCCCAGCATTTT. Residues: CASSFSGIQPQHF.

The CDR3 sequence is CASTKRGEQFF. CDR3 nucleotides: TGTGCCAGCACCAAACGCGGTGAGCAGTTCTTC. The rearrangement links TRBV6-5 to TRBJ2-1; D is unclear. The CDR3 is 11 residues long. V was clipped by 7 bases and J by 9 bases, with 10 bases between them. Germline-derived CDR1 and CDR2 are MNHEY and SVGAGI.

CDR3 sequence: CSVEERPTITEAFF. The CDR3 DNA reads TGCAGCGTTGAAGAAAGACCCACGATCACTGAAGCTTTCTTT. J is TRBJ1-1 and V is TRBV29-1; no reliable D call. Trimming took 0 bases from V and 4 from J, leaving 12 bases between them. The germline V gene encodes CDR1 SQVTM and CDR2 ANQGSEA. The CDR3 consists of 14 residues. Full variable domain (outside the CDR3, taken from reference TRBV29-1 and TRBJ1-1): SAVISQKPSRDICQRGTSLTIQCQVDSQVTMMFWYRQQPGQSLTLIATANQGSEATYESGFVIDKFPISRPNLTFSTLTVSNMSPEDSSIYLCSVEERPTITEAFFGQGTRLTVV.

This clonotype was observed a handful of times. This rearrangement joins TRBV4-1 to TRBJ2-1; 7 nucleotides match TRBD2. CDR1 and CDR2 (germline): MGHRA, YSYEKL. The CDR3 is 13 residues long. J gave up 13 bases and V 0 bases, and 6 bases lay outside the gene matches. The CDR3 sequence is CASSQDWGGRQFF. Here the CDR3 DNA reads TGCGCCAGCAGCCAAGATTGGGGGGGACGACAGTTCTTC.

V usage is TRBV11-3 and J usage is TRBJ2-2; TRBD2 matches 10 bases. The CDR3 has 16 amino acids. Germline CDR1 is SGHNT and CDR2 is YENEEA. The ends lost 5 bases at V and 5 bases at J; junction bases unmatched: 8. The CDR3 loop is CASSTSGRASTGELFF. As DNA, the CDR3 is TGTGCCAGCAGCACGAGCGGGAGGGCCTCAACCGGGGAGCTGTTTTTT.

The chain combines TRBV20-1 with TRBJ2-1; D gene unclear. The CDR3 has 14 amino acids. The V end was cut by 6 bases, the J end by 4 bases, with 16 bases between. Germline-derived CDR1 and CDR2 are DFQATT and SNEGSKA (reference sequence). CDR3 amino acids: CSALEENWYNEQFF. CDR3 nucleotides: TGCAGTGCCTTAGAGGAGAATTGGTACAATGAGCAGTTCTTC.

The chain links TRBV28 to TRBJ1-2; 7 bases agree with TRBD1. The CDR3 has 13 residues. With 5 bases clipped from V and 7 bases from J, the junction kept 7 bases outside the gene matches. From germline, CDR1 is MDHEN and CDR2 SYDVKM. The chain's CDR3 is CASSAHRGGGYTF. The CDR3 DNA follows: TGTGCCAGCAGTGCCCACAGGGGAGGTGGCTACACCTTC.

V and J are TRBV4-3 and TRBJ2-7; 13 bases agree with TRBD2. The V gene's germline CDR1 is LGHNA and CDR2 YSLEER. This CDR3 has 16 amino acids. V shed 6 bases, J shed 0 bases, and the junction held 5 bases outside the gene matches. DNA for the CDR3: TGCGCCAGCAGAGAGACTAGCGGGAGGAGCTCCTACGAGCAGTACTTC. It encodes CASRETSGRSSYEQYF.

Only a few counts were recorded for this clonotype. The V gene is TRBV29-1, the J gene TRBJ1-1; D unclear. The germline V gene encodes CDR1 SQVTM and CDR2 ANQGSEA. This CDR3 is 13 amino acids long. V gave up 1 base and J gave up 4 bases, with 10 bases separating them. Written as DNA, the CDR3 is TGCAGCGTTGAAGGTTTTGTAGGCACTGAAGCTTTCTTT. Protein: CSVEGFVGTEAFF.

The chain combines TRBV11-3 with TRBJ2-1, with TRBD2 as a possible D gene (5 bases). The CDR3 has 15 residues. The germline CDR1 and CDR2 sequences are SGHNT and YENEEA. The V gene lost 1 base and the J gene lost 5 bases, with 12 bases spanning the gap. In DNA form, the CDR3 reads TGTGCCAGCAGCTTAGGATCCCTAGCAGACAATGAGCAGTTCTTC. This gives the protein CASSLGSLADNEQFF. Full variable domain (missing parts from reference TRBV11-3 and TRBJ2-1): EAGVVQSPRYKIIEKKQPVAFWCNPISGHNTLYWYLQNLGQGPELLIRYENEEAVDDSQLPKDRFSAERLKGVDSTLKIQPAELGDSAVYLCASSLGSLADNEQFFGPGTRLTVL.

The chain has TRBV5-3 and TRBJ1-4; 9 nucleotides line up with TRBD1. TRBV5-3 is known as an ORF, though its function is uncertain. Trimming removed 8 bases from V and 5 bases from J; junction bases left unmatched: 7. The CDR3 sequence is 14 residues long. CDR3 coding DNA: TGTGCCAGGGGCCCTGGACAGGGGAATGAAAAACTGTTTTTT. Amino acids: CARGPGQGNEKLFF.

This clonotype occurred many times. CDR3 in DNA: TGCGCCAGCAGTGATACGAGAGCGGGAGCACGAAATGAGCAGTTCTTC. It encodes CASSDTRAGARNEQFF. The gene calls are TRBV10-1 and TRBJ2-1; 8 bases map to TRBD2. There are 16 residues in the CDR3. Trimming at V came to 3 bases and at J to 7 bases, leaving 11 bases not matched to a gene. Germline V gives CDR1 WNHNN, CDR2 SYGVQD (reference sequence).

This clonotype occurred a few times. This rearrangement joins TRBV28 to TRBJ1-5; D is unresolved. CDR1 and CDR2 (germline): MDHEN, SYDVKM. This CDR3 comprises 14 residues. Trimming removed 4 bases at V and 2 bases at J, with 9 bases between. CDR3 sequence: CASSSGLGNQPQHF. CDR3 bases: TGTGCCAGCAGTTCCGGGTTGGGCAATCAGCCCCAGCATTTT.

In its sample, this clonotype was seen a few times. The rearrangement uses TRBV12-3 or TRBV12-4 and TRBJ2-1, with D perhaps TRBD2 (5 bases). This CDR3 spans 16 amino acids. V was clipped by 2 bases and J by 0 bases, with 11 bases between them. Here the CDR3 reads CASSLSPGSSYNEQFF. The CDR3 DNA reads as TGTGCCAGCAGTTTAAGCCCGGGGAGCTCCTACAATGAGCAGTTCTTC.

The genes are TRBV5-6 and TRBJ2-5, with 11 bases fitting TRBD2. CDR3 length equals 17 residues. Germline loops: CDR1 SGHDT, CDR2 YYEEEE. The V segment lost 0 bases and the J segment 4 bases; nucleotides outside the gene matches: 8. The CDR3 sequence: CASSLELAGEGGETQYF. CDR3 coding DNA: TGTGCCAGCAGCTTGGAACTAGCGGGAGAGGGGGGAGAGACCCAGTACTTC.

This clonotype was seen only a few times. V usage is TRBV7-9 and J usage is TRBJ2-2; 7 nucleotides match TRBD1. V shed 5 bases and J 7 bases; nucleotides not matched to a gene: 4. Per the germline V gene, CDR1 is SEHNR and CDR2 is FQNEAQ (reference sequence). The CDR3 has 13 residues. The CDR3 protein is CASSGTGVGELFF. In nucleotides, the CDR3 is TGTGCCAGCAGCGGAACAGGGGTCGGGGAGCTGTTTTTT.